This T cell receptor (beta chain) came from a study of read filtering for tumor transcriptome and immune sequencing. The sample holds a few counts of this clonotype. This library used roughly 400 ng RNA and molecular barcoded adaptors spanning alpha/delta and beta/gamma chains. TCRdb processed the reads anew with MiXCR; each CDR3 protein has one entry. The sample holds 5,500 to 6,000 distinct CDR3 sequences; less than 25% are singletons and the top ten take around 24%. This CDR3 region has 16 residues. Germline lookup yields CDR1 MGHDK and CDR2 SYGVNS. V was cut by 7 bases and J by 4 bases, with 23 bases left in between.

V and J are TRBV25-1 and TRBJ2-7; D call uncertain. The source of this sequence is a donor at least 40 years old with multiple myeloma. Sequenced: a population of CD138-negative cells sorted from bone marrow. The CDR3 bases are TGTGCCAGCACTGATCCTACTATCCTGCCCCCATACGAGCAGTACTTC. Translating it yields CASTDPTILPPYEQYF.